These 19 T cell receptor beta chains came from one sample sequenced in a study of tumor and adjacent non-tumor tissue in lung cancer. The template was RNA from unsorted bulk tissue. A modified ARM-PCR protocol with three rounds of nested PCR amplified TCRbeta. In TCRdb, the multiplex PCR reads were re-called with MiXCR into one record per CDR3 protein. Found here are about 75,000 distinct CDR3 sequences, roughly 73% of them singletons; the top ten hold less than 15%. Input material: lung tumor tissue. The receptors were sampled from a woman aged 45 to 65 with non-small cell lung cancer.

This clonotype was recorded a few times. This may stem from a read error, because a much larger clone lies one nucleotide away. The V call is TRBV28, the J call TRBJ2-7; TRBD1 agrees at 8 bases. CDR3 size: 14 residues. CDR1 is MDHEN and CDR2 is SYDVKM in the germline V gene. The CDR3 region is CANSSGQGGYEQYF. The CDR3 DNA sequence: TGTGCCAACAGTTCCGGACAGGGAGGCTACGAGCAGTACTTC.

On this clonotype itself: One end of the junction is discordant with germline, which a read error may explain. The chain carries TRBV10-3 and TRBJ2-1; perhaps D is TRBD1 or TRBD2 (6 bases each). The CDR3 is 17 residues long. CDR1 is ENHRY, CDR2 SYGVKD, per germline. For the CDR3, the DNA is TGTGCCATCAGTGAGTCGGGCAGGGGCCGGGAGTACAATGAGCAATTCTTC. This encodes CAISESGRGREYNEQFF.

This clonotype was detected ten times or more. The V and J genes are TRBV11-2 and TRBJ2-7, with TRBD1 matching over 10 bases. Trimming took 4 bases from V and 7 from J; bases not matched to a gene: 16. Germline values: CDR1 SGHAT, CDR2 FQNNGV. CDR3 size: 17 residues. CDR3 sequence reads: CASSSVHGTGVPKEQYF. DNA for the CDR3: TGTGCCAGCAGCTCCGTTCACGGGACAGGGGTTCCAAAGGAGCAGTACTTC. The full variable domain, in which reference TRBV11-2 and TRBJ2-7 provide the parts outside the CDR3, is EAGVAQSPRYKIIEKRQSVAFWCNPISGHATLYWYQQILGQGPKLLIQFQNNGVVDDSQLPKDRFSAERLKGVDSTLKIQPAKLEDSAVYLCASSSVHGTGVPKEQYFGPGTRLTVT.

V and J are TRBV4-2 and TRBJ2-2; 11 positions agree with TRBD2. Trimming cost V 0 bases and J 5 bases; bases outside gene matches: 5. Germline V lookup: CDR1 LGHNA, CDR2 YNFKEQ. This CDR3 has 17 residues. The CDR3, as DNA: TGTGCCAGCAGCCAAGAGGAGACTAGCGGGAAAACCGGGGAGCTGTTTTTT. Protein: CASSQEETSGKTGELFF.

The chain carries TRBV12-3 or TRBV12-4 and TRBJ1-1; D may be TRBD1 (5 bases). With 11 bases removed from V and 6 bases from J, the gap between germline ends came to 19 bases. The CDR3 has 13 residues. DNA for the CDR3: TGTGCCTGCACAGTCCAGGGTGTTTCTGAAGCTTTCTTT. Translating it yields CACTVQGVSEAFF.

This clonotype was seen repeatedly, ten times or more. A clone one base away is much larger, so this may be a read error. Since the CDR3 does not end with the conserved phenylalanine or tryptophan, this likely comes from a read error. This chain joins TRBV6-2 or TRBV6-3 and TRBJ2-1; TRBD2 might be the D (5 bases). The CDR3 length is 11 residues. The V end was cut by 8 bases, the J end by 6 bases, with 8 bases between. Per germline, CDR1 MNHEY and CDR2 SVGEGT. This CDR3 is CASGGFNEQFL. CDR3 nucleotide sequence: TGTGCCAGCGGCGGGTTCAATGAGCAGTTCCTC.

This clonotype was detected only once. At one end the junction does not follow the germline gene, possibly because of a read error. This chain joins TRBV29-1 and TRBJ2-1; TRBD1 matches at 8 bases. This CDR3 is built from 15 residues. Germline CDR1 is SQVTM and CDR2 is ANQGSEA. The CDR3 protein is CSIDSSGQGRGGQFF. CDR3 DNA sequence: TGCAGCATTGATTCTTCCGGACAGGGAAGGGGTGGGCAGTTCTTC.

A note on this clonotype: At one end the junction does not follow the germline gene, possibly because of a read error. The gene calls are TRBV12-3 or TRBV12-4 and TRBJ1-4; D not resolved. This CDR3 is built from 11 residues. CDR3 protein: CAGSLREELFF. CDR3 DNA sequence: TGTGCCGGCAGTTTACGGGAAGAACTGTTTTTT.

A remark on this clonotype: One end of the junction does not line up with germline, which may come from a read error. The genes are TRBV4-2 and TRBJ1-5; D unresolved. Germline V gene sequence: CDR1 LGHNA, CDR2 YNFKEQ. The CDR3 covers 15 residues. The CDR3 DNA follows: TGTGCCAGCAGCCAAGACCTCATTAGCTATCAGCACCAGCATTTT. Encoded protein: CASSQDLISYQHQHF.

As to this clonotype: Without the conserved terminal phenylalanine or tryptophan, this CDR3 likely stems from a read error. This chain links TRBV7-9 with TRBJ2-3; D assignment may be TRBD1 or TRBD2 (5 bases each). The CDR3 runs to 15 residues. V was shortened by 7 bases and J by 2 bases, with 16 bases between the two germline ends. Germline CDR1 and CDR2: SEHNR and FQNEAQ (reference sequence). For the CDR3, the DNA is TGTGCCAGCACCCAGGGTCCGGGGCCCACAGATACGCAGTATTCT. It yields the protein CASTQGPGPTDTQYS.

Comment on this clonotype: One end of the junction is discordant with germline, which a read error may explain. The chain uses TRBV20-1 and TRBJ1-1; tentative D call: TRBD1 (5 bases). Per the germline V gene, CDR1 is DFQATT and CDR2 is SNEGSKA (reference sequence). The CDR3 has 13 residues. CDR3 in amino acids: CSARVTVASEAFF. The CDR3 nucleotides read TGCAGTGCTAGGGTGACAGTAGCCTCTGAAGCCTTCTTT.

This clonotype was seen more than once but under ten times. The J gene is TRBJ1-1, the V gene TRBV5-1; perhaps TRBD1 as D (6 bases). The V end lost 2 bases, the J end lost 0 bases, and 11 bases lay between the germline ends. The CDR3 spans 15 residues. Per the germline V gene, CDR1 is SGHRS and CDR2 is YFSETQ. The CDR3 sequence: CASSLNDRMNTEAFF. The CDR3 DNA sequence: TGCGCCAGCAGCTTAAACGACAGGATGAACACTGAAGCTTTCTTT.

About this clonotype itself: This may stem from a read error, because a much larger clone lies one nucleotide away. The chain couples TRBV28 to TRBJ2-1; maybe TRBD1 (7 bases). The germline gives CDR1 MDHEN, CDR2 SYDVKM. The V end was cut by 5 bases, the J end by 10 bases, with 21 bases between. This CDR3 contains 15 residues. The CDR3 nucleotides are TGTGCCAGCAGTCCCGGGAACTCACAGGGGAGGGAGCAGTTCTTC. This gives the protein CASSPGNSQGREQFF.

As concerns this clonotype: Without the conserved terminal phenylalanine or tryptophan, this CDR3 likely stems from a read error. The V and J genes are TRBV7-8 and TRBJ2-5; 8 nucleotides agree with TRBD2. Losses at the gene ends were 1 base for V and 5 bases for J; bases not matched to a gene: 12. CDR1 and CDR2 (germline): SGHVS, FQNEAQ. The CDR3 loop spans 17 amino acids. The CDR3 DNA is TGTGCCAGCAGCTTAGACCGGACGGGAGGGTCGGAGGAGACCCAGTACTCC. Protein: CASSLDRTGGSEETQYS.

As regards this clonotype: Relative to the germline gene, one junction end is altered; a read error may explain this. The chain couples TRBV11-3 to TRBJ2-1; 10 bases fit TRBD2. Per the germline V gene, CDR1 is SGHNT and CDR2 is YENEEA. This CDR3 spans 16 amino acids. The CDR3 DNA follows: TGCCAGCAGCTCGGGACTAGCGCCAGCCCCTACAATGAGCAGTTCTTC. This translates into CQQLGTSASPYNEQFF.

In its sample, this clonotype was seen a few times. The J gene is TRBJ2-7, the V gene TRBV28; D call uncertain. This CDR3 is 15 amino acids long. Germline CDR1 reads MDHEN; CDR2 reads SYDVKM. Trimming shortened V by 7 bases and J by 0 bases, and 16 bases separated the two germline ends. CDR3 sequence reads: CASTPAHLSSYEQYF. CDR3 in DNA: TGTGCCAGCACTCCTGCCCACCTGAGCTCCTACGAGCAGTACTTC.

To note about this clonotype: The junction departs from the called germline gene at one end, perhaps through a read error. The chain has TRBV11-2 and TRBJ2-7; no clear D. The germline V gene encodes CDR1 SGHAT and CDR2 FQNNGV. The CDR3 has 12 residues. DNA for the CDR3: TGTGTCAGCAGCTTAGTCGGCTATGAGCAGTACTTC. Protein: CVSSLVGYEQYF.

This clonotype was seen a few times. This could be a read error, since a much larger clone is one nucleotide away. The J gene is TRBJ2-1, the V gene TRBV10-3; TRBD2 agrees at 9 bases. The CDR3 totals 15 residues. Per germline, CDR1 ENHRY and CDR2 SYGVKD. CDR3 bases: TGTACCATCAGCCCTATAGCGGGAGCGAACAATGAGCAGTTCTTC. Residues: CTISPIAGANNEQFF.

In nucleotides, the CDR3 is TGCAGTGGAACGACTACTATCGACGGGGCTGAGCAGTTCTTC. Its translation is CSGTTTIDGAEQFF. V gene TRBV20-1 combines with J gene TRBJ2-1; D tentatively fits TRBD1 or TRBD2 (5 bases each). The V end lost 7 bases, the J end lost 9 bases, and 22 bases lay between the germline ends. CDR3 length: 14 amino acids. Germline-derived CDR1 and CDR2 are DFQATT and SNEGSKA (reference sequence).